The 30 T cell receptor beta chains below all came from one sample that was sequenced in a study of T cells in Graves' hyperthyroidism and ophthalmopathy. TCR beta CDR3 regions were amplified from RNA. Carried out on the TCR CDR3, a first-round RT-PCR used the HTBI primer set. TCRdb analysed the multiplex PCR reads with MiXCR anew, one entry per CDR3 protein. The table lists 640,000 or so distinct CDR3 sequences, 13% to 15% of them singletons. Sequencing was performed on blood. All receptors come from a woman younger than 30 with Graves' ophthalmopathy.

This clonotype was detected many times. The chain has TRBV7-9 and TRBJ2-7; D unclear. CDR3 size: 14 residues. Germline CDR1 reads SEHNR; CDR2 reads FQNEAQ (reference sequence). V gave up 5 bases and J gave up 1 base, with 12 bases separating them. DNA for the CDR3: TGTGCCAGCAGCCCCTCGGCAGGATCCTACGAGCAGTACTTC. Its translation: CASSPSAGSYEQYF. The variable domain in full, completed from reference TRBV7-9 and TRBJ2-7, reads DTGVSQNPRHKITKRGQNVTFRCDPISEHNRLYWYRQTLGQGPEFLTYFQNEAQLEKSRLLSDRFSAERPKGSFSTLEIQRTEQGDSAMYLCASSPSAGSYEQYFGPGTRLTVT.

The sample holds many counts of this clonotype. The V gene is TRBV30, the J gene TRBJ2-1; a weak D match, TRBD2 (5 bases). This CDR3 spans 15 amino acids. Germline values: CDR1 GTSNPN, CDR2 SVGIG (reference sequence). The ends were cut back, 0 bases at V and 10 bases at J, with 19 bases in the middle. CDR3 region: CAWSVLTALRGEQFF. The CDR3 coding sequence is TGTGCCTGGAGTGTACTGACTGCCCTACGGGGAGAGCAGTTCTTC.

The sample holds many counts of this clonotype. J is TRBJ2-2 and V is TRBV20-1; D is perhaps TRBD2 (5 bases). Trimming shortened V by 3 bases and J by 4 bases, and 12 bases separated the two germline ends. Germline lookup yields CDR1 DFQATT and CDR2 SNEGSKA (reference sequence). The CDR3 runs 14 residues. Written as DNA, the CDR3 is TGCAGTGCTAGGTTGACGGGGTCCACCGGGGAGCTGTTTTTT. Its protein is CSARLTGSTGELFF.

Of note for this clonotype: A much larger clone sits a single nucleotide away, making a read error possible. The CDR3 loop reads CASSYSHPRSEKPFF. The CDR3 DNA reads TGTGCCAGCAGTTACTCACACCCTCGGAGTGAAAAACCGTTTTTT. V and J are TRBV6-5 and TRBJ1-4, with D unclear. The CDR3 sequence is 15 residues long. The germline V gene has CDR1 MNHEY and CDR2 SVGAGI.

This clonotype was seen a few times. A much larger clone differs from this one at a single base, so this may be a read error. The chain couples TRBV2 to TRBJ1-5, with 11 nucleotides matching TRBD1. From germline, CDR1 is SNHLY and CDR2 FYNNEI. The CDR3 length is 14 residues. CDR3 amino acids: CAGRPGTGGQPQHF. Written as DNA, the CDR3 is TGTGCCGGCAGACCCGGGACAGGGGGTCAGCCCCAGCATTTT.

This clonotype has a count of ten or more. The V and J genes are TRBV28 and TRBJ2-7; 10 bases align to TRBD1. Germline CDR1 and CDR2: MDHEN and SYDVKM. This CDR3 contains 15 residues. V was clipped by 6 bases and J by 0 bases; unmatched bases: 5. The DNA for the CDR3 is TGTGCCAGCAGGGGGACAGGGGTAGGCTCCTACGAGCAGTACTTC. Encoded protein: CASRGTGVGSYEQYF.

The chain is built from TRBV14 and TRBJ2-7; 7 nucleotides line up with TRBD2. Losses at the gene ends were 1 base for V and 1 base for J; bases not matched to a gene: 7. The V gene's germline CDR1 is SGHDN and CDR2 FVKESK. This CDR3 is 16 amino acids long. DNA for the CDR3: TGTGCCAGCAGCCAAGTCAGGCTAGCGGCTTCCTACGAGCAGTACTTC. Translating gives CASSQVRLAASYEQYF.

This clonotype was seen at least ten times. The chain carries TRBV10-3 and TRBJ2-1; TRBD2 aligns across 12 bases. Trimming removed 7 bases from V and 4 bases from J; junction bases left unmatched: 5. The CDR3 covers 15 residues. CDR1 is ENHRY, CDR2 SYGVKD, per germline. The CDR3 DNA reads as TGTGCCATCAACCGACTAGCGGGAGCTTACAATGAGCAGTTCTTC. Protein product: CAINRLAGAYNEQFF.

This sequence joins TRBV5-1 and TRBJ1-1, with D possibly TRBD1 on 5 matching bases. The V and J ends lost 0 bases and 3 bases respectively, with 12 bases between them. Germline loops: CDR1 SGHRS, CDR2 YFSETQ. There are 15 residues in the CDR3. CDR3 sequence reads: CASSLEDIIDTEAFF. The CDR3 DNA reads TGCGCCAGCAGCTTGGAGGACATTATCGACACTGAAGCTTTCTTT.

A remark on this clonotype: With a much larger clone just one base away, this may be a read error. The rearrangement links TRBV29-1 to TRBJ1-2; tentatively, D is TRBD1 (6 bases). The CDR3 runs 16 residues. Germline CDR1 is SQVTM and CDR2 is ANQGSEA. Deletions cut 7 bases from V and 6 bases from J, with 27 bases between. CDR3 sequence reads: CSAWSSDRSRDHGYTF. Written as DNA, the CDR3 is TGCAGCGCCTGGTCGAGCGACAGGTCAAGGGACCATGGCTACACCTTC. Drawing the rest from reference TRBV29-1 and TRBJ1-2, the complete variable domain is SAVISQKPSRDICQRGTSLTIQCQVDSQVTMMFWYRQQPGQSLTLIATANQGSEATYESGFVIDKFPISRPNLTFSTLTVSNMSPEDSSIYLCSAWSSDRSRDHGYTFGSGTRLTVV.

This clonotype appeared many times. This chain connects TRBV6-2 or TRBV6-3 to TRBJ2-5; D is tentatively TRBD1 or TRBD2 (6 bases each). This CDR3 region has 15 residues. Per germline, CDR1 MNHEY and CDR2 SVGEGT. Trimming pared 5 bases from V and 9 bases from J, leaving 22 bases between. DNA of the CDR3: TGTGCCAGCAGTGGGGGGACAAACCGGTGGATGGCCCAGTACTTC. Translating it yields CASSGGTNRWMAQYF.

There are many counts of this clonotype. The genes are TRBV11-2 and TRBJ2-3, with 14 bases matching TRBD2. Germline V CDR1 and CDR2: SGHAT, FQNNGV. The J segment lost 6 bases and the V segment lost 5 bases, leaving 7 bases of the junction unmatched. The length of the CDR3 is 16 residues. This chain's CDR3 is CASSPGTSGSLDTQYF. The CDR3 DNA follows: TGTGCCAGCAGCCCCGGGACTAGCGGGAGTCTTGATACGCAGTATTTT.

There are many counts of this clonotype. CDR3 nucleotides: TGCAGTGCTAGACCGGACAGGGGTTGGGAGACCCAGTACTTC. This codes for CSARPDRGWETQYF. V and J are TRBV20-1 and TRBJ2-5; 9 nucleotides align to TRBD1. Germline CDR1 is DFQATT and CDR2 is SNEGSKA (reference sequence). V lost 2 bases, J lost 5 bases, and 6 bases stayed unmatched. The CDR3 spans 14 residues.

This chain links TRBV4-2 with TRBJ2-1, with D hard to call. The germline V and J ends were trimmed by 0 bases and 2 bases, with 5 bases remaining between them. CDR3 length: 14 amino acids. Germline-derived CDR1 and CDR2 are LGHNA and YNFKEQ. The CDR3 DNA is TGTGCCAGCAGCCAAGAATACACCTACAATGAGCAGTTCTTC. Its protein is CASSQEYTYNEQFF.

This clonotype was found many times. The rearrangement links TRBV18 to TRBJ1-1, with D unclear. This CDR3 has 14 residues. Germline lookup yields CDR1 KGHSH and CDR2 LQKENI. V lost 0 bases and J 10 bases, leaving 15 bases between the germline ends. The CDR3 spells CASSPPGMATGAFF. CDR3 bases: TGTGCCAGCTCACCACCGGGGATGGCGACCGGAGCTTTCTTT.

The chain combines TRBV9 with TRBJ2-1; TRBD2 might be the D (5 bases). Looked up from germline, CDR1 is SGDLS and CDR2 is YYNGEE. This CDR3 has 15 residues. V shed 0 bases and J shed 3 bases, with 10 bases lying between them. The CDR3 region has the DNA TGTGCCAGCAGCGTAGAAGGTAGCGTCTACAATGAGCAGTTCTTC. Translation gives CASSVEGSVYNEQFF.

This clonotype was counted many times. The chain combines TRBV11-3 with TRBJ2-2; tentative D call: TRBD2 (6 bases). This CDR3 has 19 amino acids. The germline V and J ends were trimmed by 5 bases and 5 bases, with 27 bases remaining between them. Per germline, CDR1 SGHNT and CDR2 YENEEA. CDR3 protein: CASSTWDAGPLEGTGELFF. The CDR3 region has the DNA TGTGCCAGCAGCACATGGGACGCAGGCCCCCTGGAGGGGACCGGGGAGCTGTTTTTT.

This clonotype was seen many times. This rearrangement joins TRBV7-2 to TRBJ2-1; D gene unclear. From germline, CDR1 is SGHTA and CDR2 FQGNSA. Trimming left V 3 bases short and J 5 bases short, with 14 bases between. This CDR3 comprises 15 residues. For the CDR3, the DNA is TGTGCCAGCAGCTTGTATAACTCCCCTAACAATGAGCAGTTCTTC. It translates to CASSLYNSPNNEQFF. Drawing the rest from reference TRBV7-2 and TRBJ2-1, the complete variable domain is GAGVSQSPSNKVTEKGKDVELRCDPISGHTALYWYRQSLGQGLEFLIYFQGNSAPDKSGLPSDRFSAERTGGSVSTLTIQRTQQEDSAVYLCASSLYNSPNNEQFFGPGTRLTVL.

This clonotype has a count of ten or more. Compared with germline, one end of the junction differs, possibly owing to a read error. The chain uses TRBV7-7 and TRBJ1-1; D gene uncertain. The CDR3 has 13 residues. CDR1 is SSHAT and CDR2 is FNYEAQ in the germline V gene (reference sequence). The CDR3 DNA sequence: TGTGCTAGCAGCTTCCGTATATGGACTGAAGCTTTCTTT. Translation: CASSFRIWTEAFF.

This clonotype showed up many times. This rearrangement joins TRBV30 to TRBJ1-1, with D uncertain. V was pared by 2 bases and J by 4 bases, with 11 bases between. The CDR3 length is 13 residues. Germline V CDR1 and CDR2: GTSNPN, SVGIG (reference sequence). In DNA, the CDR3 is TGTGCCTGGAGTCTGACCGCCAGCACTGAAGCTTTCTTT. This translates into CAWSLTASTEAFF.

This clonotype was detected a few times. The V call is TRBV19, the J call TRBJ2-2, with a possible D match to TRBD1 (6 bases). CDR1 and CDR2 (germline): LNHDA, SQIVND (reference sequence). The CDR3 is made up of 14 amino acids. Trimming cost V 7 bases and J 4 bases, with 13 bases left between them. CDR3 nucleotide sequence: TGTGCCAGTAATGCTGGACAGCCCACCGGGGAGCTGTTTTTT. Translated: CASNAGQPTGELFF.

This clonotype has a count of ten or more. The V call is TRBV19, the J call TRBJ1-5; tentative D call: TRBD1 (6 bases). In germline, CDR1 is LNHDA, CDR2 SQIVND (reference sequence). The CDR3 has 15 residues. With 8 bases removed from V and 1 base from J, the gap between germline ends came to 15 bases. The CDR3 protein is CASSAQGPSNQPQHF. The DNA of the CDR3 is TGTGCCAGTTCAGCACAGGGTCCAAGCAATCAGCCCCAGCATTTT.

This clonotype was seen repeatedly, ten times or more. The chain joins TRBV30 to TRBJ1-4; D is unresolved. V shed 1 base and J shed 0 bases, with 3 bases lying between them. In germline, CDR1 is GTSNPN, CDR2 SVGIG (reference sequence). The CDR3 length is 13 residues. CDR3 DNA sequence: TGTGCCTGGAGTGCAGCAACTAATGAAAAACTGTTTTTT. Encoded protein: CAWSAATNEKLFF.

The table lists this clonotype with a few counts. This chain links TRBV12-5 with TRBJ1-5; a possible D gene is TRBD1 (5 bases). CDR1 LGHNT and CDR2 FRNRAP come from the germline V gene. The germline V and J ends were trimmed by 1 base and 9 bases, with 7 bases remaining between them. The CDR3 contains 12 residues. For the CDR3, the DNA is TGTGCTAGTGGTTTGGCGAGGGGGCCCCAGCATTTT. It translates to CASGLARGPQHF. The variable domain in full, with the rest retrieved from reference TRBV12-5 and TRBJ1-5, is DARVTQTPRHKVTEMGQEVTMRCQPILGHNTVFWYRQTMMQGLELLAYFRNRAPLDDSGMPKDRFSAEMPDATLATLKIQPSEPRDSAVYFCASGLARGPQHFGDGTRLSIL.

At least ten counts were recorded for this clonotype. The chain has TRBV20-1 and TRBJ1-4, with TRBD1 matching over 7 bases. The CDR3 runs 14 residues. Germline V gene lookup returns CDR1 DFQATT and CDR2 SNEGSKA (reference sequence). The ends lost 0 bases at V and 6 bases at J; junction bases unmatched: 4. The CDR3: CSARDNRGDEKLFF. The CDR3 nucleotides are TGCAGTGCTAGAGATAACAGGGGTGATGAAAAACTGTTTTTT.

The sample holds many counts of this clonotype. The chain recombines TRBV7-3 with TRBJ2-1; possible D gene TRBD1, 6 bases. V shed 4 bases and J shed 4 bases, with 11 bases lying between them. CDR1 is SGHTA, CDR2 FQGTGA, per germline. This CDR3 contains 14 residues. The CDR3 bases are TGTGCCAGCAGCTACGGACAGAATTACAATGAGCAGTTCTTC. Its protein is CASSYGQNYNEQFF.

J is TRBJ2-1 and V is TRBV15, with D possibly being TRBD1 (7 bases). This CDR3 region has 14 residues. Germline V gene sequence: CDR1 LNHNV, CDR2 YYDKDF (reference sequence). V dropped 8 bases and J dropped 4 bases, with 15 bases sitting between them. The CDR3 sequence is CATARDRRYNEQFF. The CDR3, as DNA: TGTGCCACCGCGCGGGACAGACGATACAATGAGCAGTTCTTC.

In its sample, this clonotype was seen many times. This sequence joins TRBV6-2 or TRBV6-3 and TRBJ2-7; no definite D call. The CDR3 covers 13 residues. CDR1 is MNHEY and CDR2 is SVGEGT in the germline V gene. The ends were cut back, 4 bases at V and 2 bases at J, with 9 bases in the middle. The CDR3 DNA is TGTGCCAGCAGTTCCCTGTGGACCTACGAGCAGTACTTC. Its protein product is CASSSLWTYEQYF.

Details on this clonotype: A read error is possible here, since a much larger clone lies one base away. The V call is TRBV6-2 or TRBV6-3, the J call TRBJ2-1; the D is unclear. This CDR3 comprises 15 residues. The germline gives CDR1 MNHEY, CDR2 SVGEGT. Trimming shortened V by 2 bases and J by 6 bases, and 14 bases separated the two germline ends. DNA of the CDR3: TGTGCCAGCAGTTACCGTCGATTCCTTCGCAATGAGCAGTTCTTC. Amino acid sequence: CASSYRRFLRNEQFF.

This clonotype was recorded many times. The J gene is TRBJ2-5, the V gene TRBV6-2 or TRBV6-3, with 9 bases identical to TRBD1. The CDR3 has 14 amino acids. The germline CDR1 and CDR2 sequences are MNHEY and SVGEGT. J lost 3 bases, V lost 7 bases, and 6 bases had no gene match. The CDR3 loop is CASMPTGGEETQYF. For the CDR3, the DNA is TGTGCCAGCATGCCGACAGGGGGAGAAGAGACCCAGTACTTC.